Here is one T cell receptor beta chain with its context. Clones were read by immunoSEQ multiplex PCR, and TCRdb kept only the in-frame ones, dropping some. The sample has a few hundred thousand clones, about 80% seen once. This record belongs to a study of blood T cell repertoires in COVID-19. Trimming at V came to 4 bases and at J to 4 bases, leaving 2 bases not matched to a gene. In germline, CDR1 is LNHDA, CDR2 SQIVND (reference sequence). The CDR3 spans 15 residues. V usage is TRBV19 and J usage is TRBJ2-1; 12 nucleotides agree with TRBD2. This sequence was found in a woman in her thirties who had recovered from COVID-19. The sequenced sample was peripheral blood. CDR3 in amino acids: CASSRLAGVYNEQFF. CDR3 bases: TGTGCCAGTAGTAGACTAGCGGGAGTATACAATGAGCAGTTCTTC.